Each of the 7 T cell receptor beta chains below was sequenced from the same sample in a study of shared clonotypes between healthy human individuals. Sequencing was performed with immunoSEQ multiplex PCR; in TCRdb, only in-frame clones are kept and a portion is missing. In the table there are roughly 2.6 million clones, 85% to 95% of which are singletons. Sequencing was carried out using naive CD4+ T cells sorted from blood. Subset denoted: CD45RA+ positively selected. The receptors shown here come from a man in his late teens or twenties in good health.

A word on this clone: At one boundary the junction diverges from the germline segment, which might be a read error. The chain carries TRBV10-3 and TRBJ2-1, with a possible D match to TRBD2 (6 bases). CDR1 is ENHRY and CDR2 is SYGVKD in the germline V gene. The CDR3 extends over 13 amino acids. The CDR3 spells CAIRESSANEQFF. In DNA form, the CDR3 reads TGTGCCATCAGAGAGTCTAGCGCTAATGAGCAGTTCTTC.

The chain carries TRBV29-1 and TRBJ1-1, with 10 bases that match TRBD1. The CDR3 totals 13 residues. Germline V gene sequence: CDR1 SQVTM, CDR2 ANQGSEA. The V gene end was trimmed by 6 bases and the J gene end by 3 bases; junction bases not matched to a gene: 4. CDR3 bases: TGCAGCGTGTCGGACAGGGGGTACACTGAAGCTTTCTTT. Translated, it gives CSVSDRGYTEAFF.

J is TRBJ2-2 and V is TRBV6-5; D is possibly TRBD1 (6 bases). Germline V CDR1 and CDR2: MNHEY, SVGAGI. This CDR3 has 14 amino acids. V dropped 5 bases and J dropped 0 bases, with 7 bases sitting between them. Here the CDR3 reads CASSTGTNTGELFF. The CDR3 nucleotides are TGTGCCAGCAGTACAGGGACGAACACCGGGGAGCTGTTTTTT.

This clone was recorded only once. An end of the junction differs from the germline gene, which may be a read error. The rearrangement joins TRBV5-1 to TRBJ1-2; tentatively, D is TRBD1 (6 bases). Germline CDR1 reads SGHRS; CDR2 reads YFSETQ. There are 15 residues in the CDR3. The CDR3 loop reads CASSLDRDIFYGYTF. Here the CDR3 DNA reads TGCGCCAGTAGCTTGGACCGGGACATATTCTATGGCTACACCTTC.

The chain has TRBV7-2 and TRBJ1-4, with D uncertain. There are 15 residues in the CDR3. Trimming removed 2 bases from V and 3 bases from J, with 10 bases in between. Germline-derived CDR1 and CDR2 are SGHTA and FQGNSA. DNA for the CDR3: TGTGCCAGCAGCTTAAGCTCCGCAGCTAATGAAAAACTGTTTTTT. Its protein is CASSLSSAANEKLFF.

V and J are TRBV4-3 and TRBJ2-5; D uncertain. The DNA end is a closer match to TRBJ2-7, so the J assignment may be wrong. CDR3 size: 16 residues. CDR1 is LGHNA, CDR2 YSLEER, per germline. This CDR3 reads CASSQDLGVNTYEQYF. In nucleotides, the CDR3 is TGCGCCAGCAGCCAAGATCTAGGCGTAAACACCTACGAGCAGTACTTC.

The chain couples TRBV5-1 to TRBJ1-1; D gene unclear. CDR3 size: 14 residues. The germline V gene encodes CDR1 SGHRS and CDR2 YFSETQ. Trimming stripped 0 bases from V and 4 bases from J, with 10 bases between. CDR3 residues: CASSLVGERTEAFF. The CDR3 DNA sequence: TGCGCCAGCAGCTTGGTTGGGGAACGCACTGAAGCTTTCTTT.